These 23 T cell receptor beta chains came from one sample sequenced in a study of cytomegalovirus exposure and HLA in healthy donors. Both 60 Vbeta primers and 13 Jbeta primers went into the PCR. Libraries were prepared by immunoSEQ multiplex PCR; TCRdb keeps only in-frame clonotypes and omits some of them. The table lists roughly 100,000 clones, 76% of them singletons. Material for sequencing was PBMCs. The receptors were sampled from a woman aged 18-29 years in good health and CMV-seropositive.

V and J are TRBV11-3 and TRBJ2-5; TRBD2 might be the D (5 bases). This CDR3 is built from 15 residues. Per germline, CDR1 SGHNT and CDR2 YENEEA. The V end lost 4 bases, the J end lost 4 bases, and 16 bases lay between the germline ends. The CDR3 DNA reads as TGTGCCAGCAGCTCGGTCGGCCCCGGAGGAGAGACCCAGTACTTC. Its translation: CASSSVGPGGETQYF.

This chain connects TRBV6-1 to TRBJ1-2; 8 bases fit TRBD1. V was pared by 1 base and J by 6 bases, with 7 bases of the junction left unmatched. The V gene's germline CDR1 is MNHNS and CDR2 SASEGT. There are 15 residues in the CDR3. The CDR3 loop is CASSEGHRGSDGYTF. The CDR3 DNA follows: TGTGCCAGCAGTGAAGGTCACAGGGGGAGCGATGGCTACACCTTC.

The CDR3 spells CAISELQGAGEQYF. CDR3 sequence (DNA): TGTGCCATCAGTGAGTTACAGGGGGCCGGCGAGCAGTACTTC. This rearrangement joins TRBV10-3 to TRBJ2-7; 9 bases align to TRBD1. Germline V gene data show CDR1 as ENHRY and CDR2 as SYGVKD. The V gene end was trimmed by 1 base and the J gene end by 6 bases; junction bases not matched to a gene: 4. The CDR3 sequence is 14 residues long.

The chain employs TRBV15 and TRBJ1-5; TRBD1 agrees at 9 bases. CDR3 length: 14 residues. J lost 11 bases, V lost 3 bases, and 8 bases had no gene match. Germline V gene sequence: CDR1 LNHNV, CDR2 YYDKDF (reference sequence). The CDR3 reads CATSRDRGTTAQHF. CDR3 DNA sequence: TGTGCCACCAGCAGGGACAGGGGTACGACAGCCCAGCATTTT.

The CDR3 bases are TGTGCCAGCAGTCTGACAGTCTATAATTCACCCCTCCACTTT. It is translated as CASSLTVYNSPLHF. The V call is TRBV6-5, the J call TRBJ1-6; D perhaps matches TRBD1 (5 bases). The CDR3 runs to 14 residues. The V and J ends lost 5 bases and 3 bases respectively, with 8 bases between them. The germline CDR1 and CDR2 sequences are MNHEY and SVGAGI.

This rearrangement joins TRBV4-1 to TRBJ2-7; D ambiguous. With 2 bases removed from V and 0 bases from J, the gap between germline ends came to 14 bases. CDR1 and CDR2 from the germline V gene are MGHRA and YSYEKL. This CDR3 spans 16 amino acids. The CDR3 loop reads CASSQMPLSDSYEQYF. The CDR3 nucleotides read TGCGCCAGCAGCCAAATGCCCCTCAGCGACTCCTACGAGCAGTACTTC.

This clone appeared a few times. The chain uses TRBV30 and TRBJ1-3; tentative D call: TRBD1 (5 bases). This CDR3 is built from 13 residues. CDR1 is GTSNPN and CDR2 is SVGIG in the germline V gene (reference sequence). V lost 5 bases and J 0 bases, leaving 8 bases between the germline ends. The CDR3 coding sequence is TGTGCCTGGCAGGGATTCTCTGGAAACACCATATATTTT. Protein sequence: CAWQGFSGNTIYF.

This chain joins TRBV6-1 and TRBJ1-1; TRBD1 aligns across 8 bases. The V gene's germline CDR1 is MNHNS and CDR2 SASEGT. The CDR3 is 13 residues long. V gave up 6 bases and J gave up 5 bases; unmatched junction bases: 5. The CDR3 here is CASRWTGQTEAFF. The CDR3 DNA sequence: TGTGCCAGCAGGTGGACAGGGCAAACTGAAGCTTTCTTT.

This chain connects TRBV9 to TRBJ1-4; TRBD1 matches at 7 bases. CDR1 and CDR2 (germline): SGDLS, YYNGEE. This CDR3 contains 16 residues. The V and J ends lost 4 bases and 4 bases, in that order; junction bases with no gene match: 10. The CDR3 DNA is TGTGCCAGCAGCCCAGGACAGGTTGGAGTTAATGAAAAACTGTTTTTT. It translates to CASSPGQVGVNEKLFF. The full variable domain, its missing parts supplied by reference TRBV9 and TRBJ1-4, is DSGVTQTPKHLITATGQRVTLRCSPRSGDLSVYWYQQSLDQGLQFLIQYYNGEERAKGNILERFSAQQFPDLHSELNLSSLELGDSALYFCASSPGQVGVNEKLFFGSGTQLSVL.

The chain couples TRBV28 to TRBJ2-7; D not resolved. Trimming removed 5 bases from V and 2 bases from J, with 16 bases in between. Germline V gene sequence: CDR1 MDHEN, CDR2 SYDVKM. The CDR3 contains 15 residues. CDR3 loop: CASSPTLSGPYEQYF. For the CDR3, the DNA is TGTGCCAGCAGTCCAACCTTGTCGGGTCCCTACGAGCAGTACTTC.

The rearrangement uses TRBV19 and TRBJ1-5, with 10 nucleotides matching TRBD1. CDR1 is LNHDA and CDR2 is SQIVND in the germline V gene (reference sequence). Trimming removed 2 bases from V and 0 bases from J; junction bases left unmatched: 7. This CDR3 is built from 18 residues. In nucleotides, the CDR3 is TGTGCCAGTAGTATAAGCCCGGGGACAGGGGATAGCAATCAGCCCCAGCATTTT. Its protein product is CASSISPGTGDSNQPQHF.

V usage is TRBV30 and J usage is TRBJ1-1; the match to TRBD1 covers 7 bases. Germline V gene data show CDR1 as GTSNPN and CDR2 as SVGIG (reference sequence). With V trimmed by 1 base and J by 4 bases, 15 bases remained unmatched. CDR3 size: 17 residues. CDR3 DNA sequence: TGTGCCTGGAGTGCCCCCCCCGACAGGGTTTGGAGCACTGAAGCTTTCTTT. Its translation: CAWSAPPDRVWSTEAFF.

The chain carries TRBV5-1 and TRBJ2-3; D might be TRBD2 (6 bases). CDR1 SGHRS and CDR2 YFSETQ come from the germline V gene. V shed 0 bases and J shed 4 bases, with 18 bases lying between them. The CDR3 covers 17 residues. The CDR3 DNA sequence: TGCGCCAGCAGCTTGGGGGGACTTGGCGGGAAGTCAGATACGCAGTATTTT. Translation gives CASSLGGLGGKSDTQYF.

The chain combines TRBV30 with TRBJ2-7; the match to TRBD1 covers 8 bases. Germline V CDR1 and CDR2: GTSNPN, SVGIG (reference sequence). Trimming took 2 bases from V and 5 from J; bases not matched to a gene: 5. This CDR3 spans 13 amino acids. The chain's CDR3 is CAWSLGQGDEQYF. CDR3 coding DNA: TGTGCCTGGAGTCTCGGACAGGGTGACGAGCAGTACTTC.

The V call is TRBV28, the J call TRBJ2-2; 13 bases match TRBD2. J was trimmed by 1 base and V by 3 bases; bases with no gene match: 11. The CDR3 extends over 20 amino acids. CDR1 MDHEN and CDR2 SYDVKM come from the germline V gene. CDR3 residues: CASSFLAGLAGKVNTGELFF. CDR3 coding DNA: TGTGCCAGCAGTTTTCTAGCGGGACTAGCGGGAAAAGTGAACACCGGGGAGCTGTTTTTT.

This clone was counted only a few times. CDR3 bases: TGTGCCAGCAGTGAAGCTAGCGGGAGAACGGGAGAGCAGTACTTC. This codes for CASSEASGRTGEQYF. This chain connects TRBV6-1 to TRBJ2-7; 9 bases are a match to TRBD2. CDR3 length: 15 residues. The J segment lost 7 bases and the V segment lost 0 bases, leaving 7 bases of the junction unmatched. Germline assignment: CDR1 MNHNS and CDR2 SASEGT.

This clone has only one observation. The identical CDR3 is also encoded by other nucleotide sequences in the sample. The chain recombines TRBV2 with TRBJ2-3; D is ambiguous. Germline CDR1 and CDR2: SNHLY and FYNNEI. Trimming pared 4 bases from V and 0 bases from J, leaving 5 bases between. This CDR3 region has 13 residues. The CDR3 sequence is CASSGLSTDTQYF. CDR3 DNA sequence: TGTGCCAGCAGTGGACTTAGCACAGATACGCAGTATTTT.

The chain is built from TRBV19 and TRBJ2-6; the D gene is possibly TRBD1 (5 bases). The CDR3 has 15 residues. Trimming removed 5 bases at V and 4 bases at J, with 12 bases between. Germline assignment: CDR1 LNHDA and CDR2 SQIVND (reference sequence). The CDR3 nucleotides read TGTGCCAGTAGTTCTCAGGGCCCAGGGGCCAACGTCCTGACTTTC. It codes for CASSSQGPGANVLTF.

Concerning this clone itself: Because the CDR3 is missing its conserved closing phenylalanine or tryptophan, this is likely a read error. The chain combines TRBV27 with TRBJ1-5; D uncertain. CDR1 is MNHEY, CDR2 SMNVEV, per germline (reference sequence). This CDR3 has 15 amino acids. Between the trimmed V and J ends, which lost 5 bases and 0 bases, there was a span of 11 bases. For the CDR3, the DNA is TGTGCCAGCAGTCCGTATCGGGATAGCAATCAGCCCCAGCATGTT. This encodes CASSPYRDSNQPQHV.

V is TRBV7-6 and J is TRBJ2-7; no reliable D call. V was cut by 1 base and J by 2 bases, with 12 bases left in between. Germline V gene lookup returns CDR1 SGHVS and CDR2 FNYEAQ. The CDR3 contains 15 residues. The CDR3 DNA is TGTGCCAGCAGCTTAGGCCAAGAAGCCCCCTACGAGCAGTACTTC. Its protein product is CASSLGQEAPYEQYF.

The CDR3 nucleotides read TGTGCCACCAGCAGAGATTCACGGGCCTATAATTCACCCCTCCACTTT. Translating gives CATSRDSRAYNSPLHF. V and J are TRBV15 and TRBJ1-6; D is uncertain. Deletions cut 0 bases from V and 2 bases from J, with 8 bases between. The CDR3 extends over 16 amino acids. The V gene's germline CDR1 is LNHNV and CDR2 YYDKDF (reference sequence).

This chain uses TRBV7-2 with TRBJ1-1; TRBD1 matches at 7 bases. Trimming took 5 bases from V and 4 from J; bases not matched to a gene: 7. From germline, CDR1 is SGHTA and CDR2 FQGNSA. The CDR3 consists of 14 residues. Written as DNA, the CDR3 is TGTGCCAGCAGCGCCGACAGGGTAGGCACTGAAGCTTTCTTT. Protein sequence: CASSADRVGTEAFF.

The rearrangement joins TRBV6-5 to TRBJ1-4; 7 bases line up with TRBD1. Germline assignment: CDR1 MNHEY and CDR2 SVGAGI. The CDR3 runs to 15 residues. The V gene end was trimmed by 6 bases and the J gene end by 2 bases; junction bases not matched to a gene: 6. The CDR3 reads CASSPTGATNEKLFF. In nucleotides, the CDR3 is TGTGCCAGCAGCCCTACAGGGGCGACTAATGAAAAACTGTTTTTT.